These T cell receptor beta chains were read from a single sample in a study of T cell responses to AZD1222 COVID-19 vaccine. The protocol was immunoSEQ multiplex PCR, while the TCRdb copy is restricted to in-frame clones and leaves out a portion. Here the sample spans more than 75,000 clones, 85% to 90% being singletons. Here the sequenced sample was peripheral blood, taken on day 0 of AZD1222 vaccination. These receptors were collected from an adult in good health. CDR3s leave out the opening cysteine and the closing phenylalanine or tryptophan. Each record gives: J gene, V gene, CDR3 protein.

j_call: TRBJ1-6; v_call: TRBV28; cdr3_aa: ASSSLAGQNSPLH
j_call: TRBJ2-1; v_call: TRBV19; cdr3_aa: ASSIGGSTYNEQF
j_call: TRBJ1-4; v_call: TRBV4-3; cdr3_aa: ASSQDPRDEKLF
j_call: TRBJ2-7; v_call: TRBV30; cdr3_aa: AWSMGASYEQY
j_call: TRBJ1-5; v_call: TRBV3-1/TRBV3-2; cdr3_aa: ASSQGMTGNQPQH
j_call: TRBJ1-3; v_call: TRBV24-1; cdr3_aa: ATSDSTGTGVLSGNTIY
j_call: TRBJ2-7; v_call: TRBV12-3/TRBV12-4; cdr3_aa: ASKGRGPREQY
j_call: TRBJ2-7; v_call: TRBV7-6; cdr3_aa: ASSPEVGGSYEQY
j_call: TRBJ1-3; v_call: TRBV4-3; cdr3_aa: ASSQIGGGHGNTIY
j_call: TRBJ1-6; v_call: TRBV28; cdr3_aa: ASKVDGGNSPLH
j_call: TRBJ1-2; v_call: TRBV6-6; cdr3_aa: ASSYGTGTLNYGYT
j_call: TRBJ2-5; v_call: TRBV7-3; cdr3_aa: ASSPQGSQETQY
j_call: TRBJ1-6; v_call: TRBV5-6; cdr3_aa: ASSLAGQGMSPLH
j_call: TRBJ1-1; v_call: TRBV6-5; cdr3_aa: ASSYSYGSEAF
j_call: TRBJ2-5; v_call: TRBV4-1; cdr3_aa: ASSPIPGQQETQY
j_call: TRBJ2-7; v_call: TRBV6-1; cdr3_aa: ASSEARASGSLFYEQY
j_call: TRBJ2-2; v_call: TRBV5-4; cdr3_aa: ASSLAEGVGGELF
j_call: TRBJ1-6; v_call: TRBV28; cdr3_aa: ASSPPDRGYSPLH
j_call: TRBJ1-6; v_call: TRBV6-5; cdr3_aa: ASILDPLH
j_call: TRBJ1-6; v_call: TRBV7-9; cdr3_aa: ASRTGFNSPLH
j_call: TRBJ1-5; v_call: TRBV28; cdr3_aa: ASSRDSGNQPQH
j_call: TRBJ2-3; v_call: TRBV3-1/TRBV3-2; cdr3_aa: ASSVPREDTQY
j_call: TRBJ1-5; v_call: TRBV7-2; cdr3_aa: ASSLGQSGWH
j_call: TRBJ2-2; v_call: TRBV7-2; cdr3_aa: ASSLGLPTGELF
j_call: TRBJ1-2; v_call: TRBV14; cdr3_aa: ASSQDQAHYGYT
j_call: TRBJ2-1; v_call: TRBV24-1; cdr3_aa: ATSDAIAGYNEQF
j_call: TRBJ2-2; v_call: TRBV11-1; cdr3_aa: VSSFRSTGELF
j_call: TRBJ2-7; v_call: TRBV15; cdr3_aa: ATSRDSEVSYEQY
j_call: TRBJ2-1; v_call: TRBV3-1/TRBV3-2; cdr3_aa: ASSYLAGGSYNEQF
j_call: TRBJ2-7; v_call: TRBV11-2; cdr3_aa: ASSFITGTVYEQY
j_call: TRBJ2-7; v_call: TRBV18; cdr3_aa: ASSPGTVTYEQY
j_call: TRBJ1-1; v_call: TRBV6-1; cdr3_aa: ASTEQGRNTEAF
j_call: TRBJ2-1; v_call: TRBV20-1; cdr3_aa: SASIKSGGLGEQF
j_call: TRBJ1-1; v_call: TRBV7-8; cdr3_aa: ASSRDQNTEAF
j_call: TRBJ2-3; v_call: TRBV30; cdr3_aa: AWGNTDTQY
j_call: TRBJ2-7; v_call: TRBV4-3; cdr3_aa: ASSQNTDSGGKY
j_call: TRBJ1-2; v_call: TRBV28; cdr3_aa: ASSLGQSYGYT
j_call: TRBJ2-3; v_call: TRBV29-1; cdr3_aa: SVRGEDTQY
j_call: TRBJ2-2; v_call: TRBV29-1; cdr3_aa: SAAERERETGELF
j_call: TRBJ2-7; v_call: TRBV7-9; cdr3_aa: ASSLSRGSYEQY
j_call: TRBJ1-2; v_call: TRBV28; cdr3_aa: ASSSRVDLSSFGYT
j_call: TRBJ2-7; v_call: TRBV28; cdr3_aa: ASTLMGTEQY
j_call: TRBJ1-1; v_call: TRBV5-1; cdr3_aa: ASSLGTGLSENTEAF
j_call: TRBJ1-1; v_call: TRBV28; cdr3_aa: ASRTPGAGLSTEAF
j_call: TRBJ1-6; v_call: TRBV5-4; cdr3_aa: ASSLDRDNSPLH
j_call: TRBJ1-4; v_call: TRBV24-1; cdr3_aa: ATSPTGEGEKLF
j_call: TRBJ1-2; v_call: TRBV6-5; cdr3_aa: ATWDPGSHGYT
j_call: TRBJ2-7; v_call: TRBV27; cdr3_aa: ASTPGRESPSYEQY
j_call: TRBJ2-1; v_call: TRBV7-2; cdr3_aa: ASSVSPGERGNEQF
j_call: TRBJ2-1; v_call: TRBV29-1; cdr3_aa: SVTSWGSNEQF
j_call: TRBJ2-5; v_call: TRBV7-2; cdr3_aa: ATKGGGWQETQY
j_call: TRBJ2-7; v_call: TRBV30; cdr3_aa: AWYATGTYEQY
j_call: TRBJ1-1; v_call: TRBV5-1; cdr3_aa: ASSPGDNTEAF
j_call: TRBJ2-1; v_call: TRBV9; cdr3_aa: ASSVALAVYNEQF
j_call: TRBJ1-1; v_call: TRBV7-9; cdr3_aa: ASRQGAGTEAF
j_call: TRBJ2-3; v_call: TRBV27; cdr3_aa: ASSLFESDTQY
j_call: TRBJ2-1; v_call: TRBV9; cdr3_aa: ASSVAGTGSYNEQF
j_call: TRBJ2-7; v_call: TRBV7-2; cdr3_aa: ASSVQGAQEEQY
j_call: TRBJ2-7; v_call: TRBV9; cdr3_aa: ASSVGAAGSYEQY